This paragraph reports one TCR beta chain. V gave up 4 bases and J gave up 4 bases; unmatched junction bases: 14. There are 18 residues in the CDR3. CDR1 is LGHDT, CDR2 YNNKEL, per germline (reference sequence). The sample comes from a study of T-cell reconstitution after alpha-beta-depleted transplantation in children. Unique molecular identifiers were used in preparing the TCRbeta library. Using its own MiXCR run on the PCR reads, TCRdb lists one record per CDR3 protein. The sample has 200,000 to 300,000 distinct CDR3 sequences, 12% seen once; the top ten hold approximately 2.9%. This sample comprised PBMCs from the stem cell graft donor, obtained from the stem cell graft. The rearrangement uses TRBV3-1 and TRBJ2-7, with 12 nucleotides matching TRBD2. The receptor's source is a human donor who donated a stem cell graft to a child with acute lymphoblastic leukemia. This CDR3 reads CASSPRDRRLAGVYEQYF. CDR3 bases: TGTGCCAGCAGCCCCCGGGACAGAAGACTAGCGGGAGTATACGAGCAGTACTTC.